The 16 T cell receptor beta chains below all came from one sample that was sequenced in a study of blood T cells in healthy people across ages. Primed by a sample-barcoded 5' primer and a J-beta primer mix, a second PCR proceeded for 7 to 11 cycles. TCRdb processed the 5' RACE reads anew with MiXCR; each CDR3 protein has one entry. The sample carries 1.5 million to 2 million distinct CDR3 sequences, roughly 30% recorded once. The material sequenced was blood. The receptors here all came from a woman in her twenties or thirties in good health.

This clonotype was counted at least ten times. The J gene is TRBJ2-1, the V gene TRBV5-5, with D unclear. The CDR3 totals 13 residues. Germline values: CDR1 SGHKS, CDR2 YYEKEE (reference sequence). Trimming took 0 bases from V and 9 from J, leaving 10 bases between them. CDR3 loop: CASSLGPTGEQFF. The CDR3 nucleotides read TGTGCCAGCAGCTTGGGGCCGACTGGTGAGCAGTTCTTC.

The chain combines TRBV4-1 with TRBJ2-7; a possible D gene is TRBD1 (5 bases). Germline V lookup: CDR1 MGHRA, CDR2 YSYEKL. The CDR3 extends over 14 amino acids. Trimming stripped 1 base from V and 7 bases from J, with 14 bases between. The CDR3 coding sequence is TGCGCCAGCAGCCAAGGGACACTTGTCGGGGAGCAGTACTTC. It yields the protein CASSQGTLVGEQYF.

This clonotype was recorded many times. The junction and the germline gene differ at one end; a read error may be behind it. J is TRBJ2-5 and V is TRBV14; 8 positions match TRBD2. This CDR3 has 13 residues. The germline V gene has CDR1 SGHDN and CDR2 FVKESK. The CDR3 DNA is TGCGCCAGCAGCCAGGGACTAGAAGAGACCCAGTACTTC. Its translation is CASSQGLEETQYF.

This clonotype was recorded at least ten times. J is TRBJ2-7 and V is TRBV25-1; tentatively, D is TRBD2 (6 bases). The CDR3 sequence is 13 residues long. CDR1 is MGHDK, CDR2 SYGVNS, per germline. The V gene lost 8 bases and the J gene lost 3 bases, with 14 bases spanning the gap. Here the CDR3 DNA reads TGTGCCAGCGCTTGGGACTGGAGCTACGAGCAGTACTTC. It is translated as CASAWDWSYEQYF.

This clonotype was counted at least ten times. This rearrangement joins TRBV20-1 to TRBJ1-2; D unclear. Germline CDR1 and CDR2: DFQATT and SNEGSKA (reference sequence). V lost 5 bases to trimming and J lost 3 bases, with 13 bases between them. This CDR3 comprises 13 residues. The CDR3 region is CSAPARADYGYTF. CDR3 in DNA: TGCAGTGCTCCTGCGCGCGCAGACTATGGCTACACCTTC.

The rearrangement links TRBV5-1 to TRBJ1-3; D is unresolved. Germline V gene sequence: CDR1 SGHRS, CDR2 YFSETQ. The ends were cut back, 0 bases at V and 4 bases at J, with 8 bases in the middle. The CDR3 has 14 amino acids. CDR3 amino acids: CASSLVGSGNTIYF. The CDR3 DNA sequence: TGCGCCAGCAGCTTGGTAGGGTCCGGAAACACCATATATTTT.

J is TRBJ2-1 and V is TRBV20-1; 8 bases fit TRBD1. Gene TRBJ2-7 matches the end of the DNA better, so the J call may be wrong. The CDR3 extends over 16 amino acids. The germline V gene has CDR1 DFQATT and CDR2 SNEGSKA (reference sequence). This chain's CDR3 is CSALRRTGYSYNEQYF. The CDR3 DNA is TGCAGTGCCTTGAGAAGGACAGGGTACTCCTACAATGAGCAGTACTTC.

The chain recombines TRBV5-1 with TRBJ1-1; the D gene is possibly TRBD1 (5 bases). The CDR3 is made up of 13 amino acids. V was trimmed by 5 bases and J by 0 bases, leaving 8 bases between them. Germline values: CDR1 SGHRS, CDR2 YFSETQ. CDR3 sequence: CASRGEMNTEAFF. In DNA form, the CDR3 reads TGCGCCAGCAGAGGGGAGATGAACACTGAAGCTTTCTTT.

The chain recombines TRBV7-2 with TRBJ2-7; weak D call: TRBD2 (5 bases). The CDR3 contains 16 residues. The germline V gene encodes CDR1 SGHTA and CDR2 FQGNSA. Between the trimmed V and J ends, which lost 0 bases and 3 bases, there was a span of 15 bases. The CDR3 coding sequence is TGTGCCAGCAGCTTAGCGGGTGGACTCTCTATCTACGAGCAGTACTTC. Translating it yields CASSLAGGLSIYEQYF.

This clonotype appeared a few times. The chain employs TRBV27 and TRBJ1-2; D unclear. Germline values: CDR1 MNHEY, CDR2 SMNVEV (reference sequence). This CDR3 region has 15 residues. Trimming cost V 8 bases and J 4 bases, with 20 bases left between them. CDR3 in DNA: TGTGCCAGCTCCCCTGGGCAGGTCGTAGGCTATGGCTACACCTTC. Translating gives CASSPGQVVGYGYTF.

The chain has TRBV30 and TRBJ2-2; no clear D gene. Deletions cut 0 bases from V and 6 bases from J, with 5 bases between. The CDR3 covers 12 residues. CDR1 and CDR2 from the germline V gene are GTSNPN and SVGIG (reference sequence). The DNA of the CDR3 is TGTGCCTGGAGTGTACCTGCCGGGGAGCTGTTTTTT. Translating it yields CAWSVPAGELFF.

This rearrangement joins TRBV7-6 to TRBJ1-4; no clear D. Germline CDR1 SGHVS, CDR2 FNYEAQ. This CDR3 spans 13 amino acids. Trimming stripped 7 bases from V and 0 bases from J, with 6 bases between. The CDR3 reads CASKTTTNEKLFF. The CDR3 bases are TGTGCCAGCAAGACAACAACTAATGAAAAACTGTTTTTT.

This clonotype was counted only a few times. The chain links TRBV28 to TRBJ1-6; D may be TRBD1 (5 bases). Between the trimmed V and J ends, which lost 6 bases and 7 bases, there was a span of 10 bases. The CDR3 is 13 amino acids. The V gene's germline CDR1 is MDHEN and CDR2 SYDVKM. Here the CDR3 DNA reads TGTGCCAGCAGACCCGACAGAAATTCACCCCTCCACTTT. It encodes CASRPDRNSPLHF.

The rearrangement uses TRBV2 and TRBJ2-5, with D unresolved. Germline CDR1 reads SNHLY; CDR2 reads FYNNEI. Trimming pared 6 bases from V and 6 bases from J, leaving 14 bases between. This CDR3 has 13 residues. CDR3 nucleotides: TGTGCCAGCAGACCCACTACCTTGCAGACCCAGTACTTC. It specifies CASRPTTLQTQYF.

This clonotype has at least ten counts. This chain connects TRBV4-3 to TRBJ1-2; TRBD1 matches 7 bases. V was pared by 1 base and J by 5 bases, with 7 bases of the junction left unmatched. Germline loops: CDR1 LGHNA, CDR2 YSLEER. The CDR3 contains 15 residues. CDR3 amino acids: CASSQGGTVRYGYTF. The DNA of the CDR3 is TGCGCCAGCAGCCAAGGGGGGACAGTGAGATATGGCTACACCTTC.

This clonotype was picked up a small number of times. The chain employs TRBV3-1 and TRBJ2-5; D gene unclear. The V end lost 4 bases, the J end lost 2 bases, and 14 bases lay between the germline ends. Germline V gives CDR1 LGHDT, CDR2 YNNKEL (reference sequence). The length of the CDR3 is 15 residues. DNA of the CDR3: TGTGCCAGCAGCCCCTGGTCAGCTTATCAAGAGACCCAGTACTTC. Amino acids: CASSPWSAYQETQYF.